This TCR beta chain was observed in a study of cytomegalovirus exposure and HLA in healthy donors. Study results and limitations: For most TCR beta V segments, an earlier analysis put the productive rate at about 87% or about 30% of the time. A later analysis, which compared TCR beta chains of equal frequency, found the HLA-associated ones more clonally expanded. Presence/absence analyses took donor sequencing depth as roughly uniform.

These donors, healthy bone marrow donors, were studied. To note about this clone: Its specificity is not known.

Germline CDR1 and CDR2: MNHNY and SVGAGI (reference sequence). The CDR3 contains 12 residues. With 4 bases removed from V and 4 bases from J, the gap between germline ends came to 4 bases. PCR was performed using 60 Vbeta and 13 Jbeta primers. Clones were sequenced by immunoSEQ multiplex PCR, and TCRdb holds only the in-frame ones, with some missing. The data hold about 120,000 clones, with about 83% observed a single time. V gene TRBV6-6 combines with J gene TRBJ2-2; D call uncertain. This TCR derives from a female donor in good health and CMV-seronegative. The sequenced sample was PBMCs. The CDR3 nucleotides are TGTGCCAGCAGTTCCTTCACCGGGGAGCTGTTTTTT. It translates to CASSSFTGELFF.